The 8 T cell receptor beta chains below come from one sample, sequenced in a study of blood T cell repertoires in COVID-19. Some clones are missing from TCRdb's copy, which holds only in-frame ones; the method was immunoSEQ multiplex PCR. The data hold 220,000 or so clones, with 80% to 95% observed a single time. The sequenced sample was peripheral blood. The receptors originated from a man aged 55 to 70 with COVID-19, enrolled during active disease.

The genes are TRBV5-6 and TRBJ2-3, with 11 bases that match TRBD2. The CDR3 has 16 amino acids. CDR1 SGHDT and CDR2 YYEEEE come from the germline V gene. Losses at the gene ends were 4 bases for V and 2 bases for J; bases not matched to a gene: 6. CDR3 sequence reads: CASSVTSGIYTDTQYF. The CDR3 DNA reads as TGTGCCAGCAGCGTGACTAGCGGGATTTACACAGATACGCAGTATTTT.

The V call is TRBV9, the J call TRBJ1-1, with D unclear. Trimming shortened V by 3 bases and J by 5 bases, and 11 bases separated the two germline ends. This CDR3 is built from 13 residues. Germline lookup yields CDR1 SGDLS and CDR2 YYNGEE. CDR3 residues: CASSGPRGTEAFF. CDR3 nucleotide sequence: TGTGCCAGCAGCGGACCTCGGGGTACTGAAGCTTTCTTT.

This clone was detected once. The chain is built from TRBV9 and TRBJ2-7; D gene unclear. The CDR3 extends over 13 amino acids. Between the trimmed V and J ends, which lost 0 bases and 6 bases, there was a span of 10 bases. Germline V gene lookup returns CDR1 SGDLS and CDR2 YYNGEE. DNA of the CDR3: TGTGCCAGCAGCGTAGTGGGCAGCTCCGAGCAGTACTTC. Its translation is CASSVVGSSEQYF. Variable domain in full (rest from reference TRBV9 and TRBJ2-7): DSGVTQTPKHLITATGQRVTLRCSPRSGDLSVYWYQQSLDQGLQFLIQYYNGEERAKGNILERFSAQQFPDLHSELNLSSLELGDSALYFCASSVVGSSEQYFGPGTRLTVT.

There are a few counts of this clone. The chain has TRBV11-3 and TRBJ1-3; 7 nucleotides agree with TRBD1. This CDR3 has 15 amino acids. Germline V gene data show CDR1 as SGHNT and CDR2 as YENEEA. J lost 0 bases, V lost 5 bases, and 4 bases had no gene match. The CDR3 loop reads CASSPGQSSGNTIYF. The CDR3 DNA follows: TGTGCCAGCAGCCCGGGACAGAGCTCTGGAAACACCATATATTTT.

The table lists this clone with a count of one. The chain is built from TRBV7-2 and TRBJ1-1; 7 bases agree with TRBD1. V lost 2 bases to trimming and J lost 4 bases; unmatched junction nucleotides: 7. The CDR3 covers 15 residues. The germline gives CDR1 SGHTA, CDR2 FQGNSA. CDR3 loop: CASSLYAGGGTEAFF. In nucleotides, the CDR3 is TGTGCCAGCAGCTTATACGCAGGGGGAGGCACTGAAGCTTTCTTT.

The genes are TRBV6-5 and TRBJ1-2, with 7 nucleotides matching TRBD1. Germline-derived CDR1 and CDR2 are MNHEY and SVGAGI. CDR3 length: 14 amino acids. The J segment lost 4 bases and the V segment lost 4 bases, leaving 6 bases of the junction unmatched. The CDR3 DNA reads as TGTGCCAGCAGTTCGGCAGGGGGGAGCTATGGCTACACCTTC. As protein: CASSSAGGSYGYTF.

The rearrangement uses TRBV3-1 (or the pseudogene TRBV3-2) and TRBJ2-7; D might be TRBD2 (6 bases). This CDR3 spans 14 amino acids. Between the trimmed V and J ends, which lost 4 bases and 2 bases, there was a span of 12 bases. Germline CDR1 reads LGHDT; CDR2 reads YNNKEL (reference sequence). CDR3 sequence: CASSRASVAYEQYF. Here the CDR3 DNA reads TGTGCCAGCAGCCGGGCTAGCGTTGCCTACGAGCAGTACTTC.

This clone occurred a few times. The CDR3 DNA follows: TGTGCCAGCAGATACCGGGACAGCAGTTCCTACGAGCAGTACTTC. It yields the protein CASRYRDSSSYEQYF. The chain recombines TRBV7-2 with TRBJ2-7, with 7 bases that match TRBD1. CDR3 size: 15 residues. Germline assignment: CDR1 SGHTA and CDR2 FQGNSA. J gave up 1 base and V 6 bases, and 9 bases lay outside the gene matches.